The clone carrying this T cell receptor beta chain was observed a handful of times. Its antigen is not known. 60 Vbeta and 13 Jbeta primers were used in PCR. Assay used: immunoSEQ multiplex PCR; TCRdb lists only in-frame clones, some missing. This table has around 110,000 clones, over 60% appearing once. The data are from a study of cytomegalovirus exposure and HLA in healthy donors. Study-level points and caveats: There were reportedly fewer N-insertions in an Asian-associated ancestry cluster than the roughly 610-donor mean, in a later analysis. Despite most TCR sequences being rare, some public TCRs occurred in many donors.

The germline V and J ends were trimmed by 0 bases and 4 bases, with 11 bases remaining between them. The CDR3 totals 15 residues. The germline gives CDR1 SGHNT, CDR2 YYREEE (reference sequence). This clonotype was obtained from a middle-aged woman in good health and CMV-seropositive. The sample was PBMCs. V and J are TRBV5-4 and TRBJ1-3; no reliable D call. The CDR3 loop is CASSLDSRGGNTIYF. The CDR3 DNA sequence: TGTGCCAGCAGCTTGGACAGCCGAGGGGGAAACACCATATATTTT.